Given below is one T cell receptor beta chain in context. These data come from a study of blood T cell repertoires in COVID-19. The overall study: The analysed material was cDNA or gDNA that came from T cells, B-cell-depleted T cells, or PBMCs.

CDR1 and CDR2 (germline): KGHDR, SFDVKD. Deletions cut 6 bases from V and 1 base from J, with 6 bases between. The CDR3 is 12 amino acids. Original processing methods: Using reference gene primer amplification, nucleated cell counts were estimated. TCRdb's table, derived via immunoSEQ multiplex PCR, lists solely in-frame clones and lacks some. V, J and clone size derive from that table, while D and trimming were established from the DNA sequence. Counted here are more than 85,000 clones, roughly 90% occurring once; the ten biggest clones make up under 2%. The genes are TRBV24-1 and TRBJ2-7; D possibly corresponds to TRBD1 (5 bases). What was sequenced was peripheral blood. This sequence originates from a man between 60 and 75 years old with acute or convalescent COVID-19. The CDR3 DNA is TGTGCCACCAGTCAGGGTTCCTACGAGCAGTACTTC. Its protein product is CATSQGSYEQYF.